This is a list of T cell receptor beta chains from one sample in a study of cytomegalovirus exposure and HLA in healthy donors. TCRdb's table, derived via immunoSEQ multiplex PCR, lists solely in-frame clones and lacks some. This table holds about 160,000 clones, 80% found once. Sequences were obtained from PBMCs. The source of these receptors is a male donor in good health and CMV-seropositive. CDR3s include the opening cysteine and the closing phenylalanine or tryptophan. Fields, in order: V gene, D gene, J gene, clone size, CDR3 protein, CDR3 DNA. The D gene is left open where the match is weak. Size values are once, few and many counts, or a class for expanded clones, and some rows have none.

V gene: TRBV5-4; D gene: -; J gene: TRBJ1-6; clone size: few; CDR3 protein: CASSLDGTQGSPLHF; CDR3 DNA: TGTGCCAGCAGCTTGGACGGCACCCAGGGTTCACCCCTCCACTTT
V gene: TRBV7-2; D gene: TRBD1; J gene: TRBJ2-7; clone size: once; CDR3 protein: CASSFRGQGDEQYF; CDR3 DNA: TGTGCCAGCAGCTTTCGGGGACAGGGGGACGAGCAGTACTTC
V gene: TRBV18; D gene: -; J gene: TRBJ2-7; clone size: -; CDR3 protein: CASSPQGNDEQYF; CDR3 DNA: TGTGCCAGCTCACCGCAGGGAAATGACGAGCAGTACTTC
V gene: TRBV7-2; D gene: TRBD1; J gene: TRBJ2-7; clone size: -; CDR3 protein: CASSPTGVRYEQYF; CDR3 DNA: TGTGCCAGCAGCCCGACAGGGGTTCGCTACGAGCAGTACTTC
V gene: TRBV5-1; D gene: -; J gene: TRBJ2-7; clone size: -; CDR3 protein: CASSLGRDSYEQYF; CDR3 DNA: TGCGCCAGCAGCTTGGGACGGGACTCCTACGAGCAGTACTTC
V gene: TRBV29-1; D gene: -; J gene: TRBJ2-3; clone size: -; CDR3 protein: CSVDVGGTDTQYF; CDR3 DNA: TGCAGCGTAGACGTAGGGGGCACAGATACGCAGTATTTT
V gene: TRBV7-9; D gene: TRBD1; J gene: TRBJ2-7; clone size: -; CDR3 protein: CASSPEQGAYEQYF; CDR3 DNA: TGTGCCAGCAGCCCAGAGCAGGGGGCGTACGAGCAGTACTTC
V gene: TRBV5-6; D gene: -; J gene: TRBJ1-1; clone size: -; CDR3 protein: CASSLQAVTEAFF; CDR3 DNA: TGTGCCAGCAGCCTCCAAGCTGTCACTGAAGCTTTCTTT
V gene: TRBV11-3; D gene: TRBD2; J gene: TRBJ2-3; clone size: -; CDR3 protein: CASSLRTRQRTDTQYF; CDR3 DNA: TGTGCCAGCAGCCTCCGGACTAGGCAACGCACAGATACGCAGTATTTT
V gene: TRBV2; D gene: -; J gene: TRBJ1-2; clone size: once; CDR3 protein: CASIGQGQRWNGYTF; CDR3 DNA: TGTGCCAGCATAGGGCAGGGACAAAGGTGGAATGGCTACACCTTC
V gene: TRBV27; D gene: -; J gene: TRBJ2-1; clone size: -; CDR3 protein: CASSFGNERFF; CDR3 DNA: TGTGCCAGCAGTTTCGGTAATGAGCGGTTCTTC
V gene: TRBV19; D gene: TRBD1; J gene: TRBJ1-1; clone size: -; CDR3 protein: CASSPRDRTNTEAFF; CDR3 DNA: TGTGCCAGTAGTCCGAGGGACAGAACGAACACTGAAGCTTTCTTT
V gene: TRBV11-2; D gene: -; J gene: TRBJ1-5; clone size: -; CDR3 protein: CASKIKRVSNQPQHF; CDR3 DNA: TGTGCCAGCAAGATAAAGAGGGTCAGCAATCAGCCCCAGCATTTT
V gene: TRBV27; D gene: -; J gene: TRBJ1-2; clone size: -; CDR3 protein: CASRPWAGSHGYTF; CDR3 DNA: TGTGCCAGCAGGCCGTGGGCCGGCTCTCATGGCTACACCTTC
V gene: TRBV27; D gene: TRBD1; J gene: TRBJ2-7; clone size: -; CDR3 protein: CASSRQGYEQYF; CDR3 DNA: TGTGCCAGCAGCCGACAGGGTTACGAGCAGTACTTC
V gene: TRBV28; D gene: -; J gene: TRBJ2-1; clone size: -; CDR3 protein: CASSPRPGYDEQFF; CDR3 DNA: TGTGCCAGCAGTCCCCGGCCAGGGTACGATGAGCAGTTCTTC
V gene: TRBV27; D gene: TRBD1; J gene: TRBJ2-1; clone size: once; CDR3 protein: CASSHGTDNEQFF; CDR3 DNA: TGTGCCAGCAGTCACGGGACAGACAATGAGCAGTTCTTC
V gene: TRBV27; D gene: TRBD1; J gene: TRBJ2-5; clone size: -; CDR3 protein: CASSSRTGGGPQYF; CDR3 DNA: TGTGCCAGCAGTTCCCGGACAGGGGGGGGTCCCCAGTACTTC
V gene: TRBV6-6; D gene: -; J gene: TRBJ2-7; clone size: -; CDR3 protein: CASSSGAAEQYF; CDR3 DNA: TGTGCCAGCAGTTCGGGAGCAGCCGAGCAGTACTTC
V gene: TRBV2; D gene: TRBD2; J gene: TRBJ2-4; clone size: -; CDR3 protein: CASRASGNIQYF; CDR3 DNA: TGTGCCAGCAGGGCTAGCGGCAACATTCAGTACTTC
V gene: TRBV11-2; D gene: TRBD2; J gene: TRBJ2-7; clone size: once; CDR3 protein: CASSLMGLAGGYEQYF; CDR3 DNA: TGTGCCAGCAGCTTGATGGGACTAGCGGGAGGCTACGAGCAGTACTTC
V gene: TRBV5-4; D gene: -; J gene: TRBJ2-6; clone size: -; CDR3 protein: CACRDGSGANVLTF; CDR3 DNA: TGTGCCTGCCGGGATGGCTCTGGGGCCAACGTCCTGACTTTC